These 13 T cell receptor beta chains originate from one sample sequenced in a study of response to subunit inactivated influenza vaccine. In TCRdb, the RT-PCR reads were re-called with MiXCR into one record per CDR3 protein. The sample lists roughly 760,000 distinct CDR3 sequences, 21% occurring once. The sequenced sample was PBMCs from blood, obtained more than 4 days after vaccination. All receptors come from a middle-aged man who received an inactivated influenza vaccine.

The chain employs TRBV20-1 and TRBJ2-7; no clear D. V lost 3 bases and J lost 0, with 9 bases in between. The CDR3 contains 13 residues. Germline CDR1 DFQATT, CDR2 SNEGSKA (reference sequence). In DNA form, the CDR3 reads TGCAGTGCTAGTAGCCTAGTCTCCTACGAGCAGTACTTC. The encoded protein is CSASSLVSYEQYF.

J is TRBJ2-1 and V is TRBV27; possibly TRBD2 for D (5 bases). This CDR3 spans 12 amino acids. Germline loops: CDR1 MNHEY, CDR2 SMNVEV (reference sequence). V lost 0 bases to trimming and J lost 11 bases, with 8 bases between them. CDR3 loop: CASSLSSEKQFF. The CDR3 region has the DNA TGTGCCAGCAGTTTATCTAGCGAGAAGCAGTTCTTC.

This clonotype was detected only a few times. This sequence joins TRBV7-8 and TRBJ1-2; maybe TRBD1 (5 bases). Germline values: CDR1 SGHVS, CDR2 FQNEAQ. The germline V and J ends were trimmed by 5 bases and 0 bases, with 16 bases remaining between them. The CDR3 spans 16 residues. CDR3 loop: CASSPVWGSSNYGYTF. CDR3 in DNA: TGTGCCAGCAGCCCCGTTTGGGGGTCCTCTAACTATGGCTACACCTTC.

The chain employs TRBV6-5 and TRBJ1-2, with a weak D call TRBD1 (5 bases). The germline gives CDR1 MNHEY, CDR2 SVGAGI. Trimming took 0 bases from V and 4 from J, leaving 15 bases between them. This CDR3 region has 16 residues. DNA of the CDR3: TGTGCCAGCAGTTACTCGAAGGTGGAAAGGGGCTATGGCTACACCTTC. Translation gives CASSYSKVERGYGYTF.

This chain links TRBV10-3 with TRBJ1-1; maybe TRBD1 (5 bases). Trimming cost V 10 bases and J 0 bases, with 12 bases left between them. This CDR3 has 13 residues. Germline V gives CDR1 ENHRY, CDR2 SYGVKD. In DNA form, the CDR3 reads TGTGCCAGCACAGGACGGTTGAACACTGAAGCTTTCTTT. Protein sequence: CASTGRLNTEAFF.

This clonotype appeared many times. V and J are TRBV6-1 and TRBJ2-7; 11 nucleotides agree with TRBD1. The junction had 5 bases not matched to a gene; V was cut back by 3 bases and J by 7 bases. Germline V gives CDR1 MNHNS, CDR2 SASEGT. The CDR3 sequence is 14 residues long. Written as DNA, the CDR3 is TGTGCCAGCAGTGACGGACAGGGGGCATATGAGCAGTACTTC. The encoded protein is CASSDGQGAYEQYF.

This clonotype was seen a few times. The chain joins TRBV4-3 to TRBJ2-6, with 7 bases fitting TRBD1. The germline V gene has CDR1 LGHNA and CDR2 YSLEER. CDR3 length: 17 residues. Germline trimming cut 4 bases from V and 2 bases from J; bases unmatched to any gene: 8. The CDR3 DNA is TGCGCCAGCAGCCGCTATAGAGACAGGGCTGGGGCCAACGTCCTGACTTTC. Amino acids: CASSRYRDRAGANVLTF.

This clonotype showed up many times. The CDR3: CASIPLWGLAGGSEQYF. CDR3 bases: TGTGCCAGCATCCCTTTGTGGGGTTTAGCGGGAGGATCCGAGCAGTACTTC. The chain links TRBV2 to TRBJ2-7, with 10 bases that match TRBD2. Germline V CDR1 and CDR2: SNHLY, FYNNEI. J gave up 6 bases and V 7 bases, and 18 bases lay outside the gene matches. The CDR3 contains 17 residues.

The chain joins TRBV4-2 to TRBJ2-2; the D gene is possibly TRBD2 (7 bases). Germline V lookup: CDR1 LGHNA, CDR2 YNFKEQ. The germline V and J ends were trimmed by 0 bases and 0 bases, with 11 bases remaining between them. The CDR3 is 17 amino acids. The CDR3 DNA reads as TGTGCCAGCAGCCAAGAAGGGGGACTAACGAACACCGGGGAGCTGTTTTTT. This sequence encodes CASSQEGGLTNTGELFF.

This clonotype was detected many times. This sequence joins TRBV3-1 and TRBJ2-2, with D tentatively TRBD1 or TRBD2 (5 bases each). Per germline, CDR1 LGHDT and CDR2 YNNKEL (reference sequence). Trimming stripped 3 bases from V and 3 bases from J, with 14 bases between. The CDR3 is made up of 16 amino acids. As DNA, the CDR3 is TGTGCCAGCAGCCAGACACCTGGGGGACACACCGGGGAGCTGTTTTTT. Amino acids: CASSQTPGGHTGELFF.

The V gene is TRBV20-1, the J gene TRBJ2-5, with unresolved D. The CDR3 is 14 amino acids. Trimming took 1 base from V and 2 from J, leaving 11 bases between them. The germline V gene has CDR1 DFQATT and CDR2 SNEGSKA (reference sequence). This CDR3 is CSARGGRKQETQYF. The DNA of the CDR3 is TGCAGTGCTAGAGGGGGAAGGAAACAAGAGACCCAGTACTTC.

The chain joins TRBV25-1 to TRBJ2-6; D is uncertain. Germline assignment: CDR1 MGHDK and CDR2 SYGVNS. V was trimmed by 5 bases and J by 10 bases, leaving 12 bases between them. The CDR3 runs 13 residues. CDR3 loop: CASSTSLQNVLTF. CDR3 nucleotide sequence: TGTGCCAGCAGTACGTCTCTCCAAAACGTCCTGACTTTC.

This chain uses TRBV20-1 with TRBJ2-1; D possibly matches TRBD1 or TRBD2 (5 bases each). V was trimmed by 2 bases and J by 2 bases, leaving 13 bases between them. Germline values: CDR1 DFQATT, CDR2 SNEGSKA (reference sequence). CDR3 length equals 15 residues. DNA of the CDR3: TGCAGTGCTAGACGGCCGGGACCCCCCTACAATGAGCAGTTCTTC. Translation: CSARRPGPPYNEQFF.